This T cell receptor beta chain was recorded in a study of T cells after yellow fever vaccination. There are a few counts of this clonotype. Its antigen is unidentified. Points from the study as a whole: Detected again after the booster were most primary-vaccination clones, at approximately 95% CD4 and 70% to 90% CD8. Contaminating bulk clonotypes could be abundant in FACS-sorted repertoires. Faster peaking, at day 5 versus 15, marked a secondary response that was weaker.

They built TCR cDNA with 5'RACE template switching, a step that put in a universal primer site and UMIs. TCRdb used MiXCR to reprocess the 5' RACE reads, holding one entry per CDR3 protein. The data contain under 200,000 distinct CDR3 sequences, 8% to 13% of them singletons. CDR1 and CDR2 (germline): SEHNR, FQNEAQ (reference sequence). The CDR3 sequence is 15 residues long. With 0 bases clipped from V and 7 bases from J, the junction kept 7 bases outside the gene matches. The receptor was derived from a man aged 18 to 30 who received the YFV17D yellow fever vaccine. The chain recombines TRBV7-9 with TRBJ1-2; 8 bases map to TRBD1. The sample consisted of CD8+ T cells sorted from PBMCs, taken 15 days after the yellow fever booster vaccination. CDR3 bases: TGTGCCAGCAGCTTAGCTATGGACAGGGTCGGTGGCTACACCTTC. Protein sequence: CASSLAMDRVGGYTF.